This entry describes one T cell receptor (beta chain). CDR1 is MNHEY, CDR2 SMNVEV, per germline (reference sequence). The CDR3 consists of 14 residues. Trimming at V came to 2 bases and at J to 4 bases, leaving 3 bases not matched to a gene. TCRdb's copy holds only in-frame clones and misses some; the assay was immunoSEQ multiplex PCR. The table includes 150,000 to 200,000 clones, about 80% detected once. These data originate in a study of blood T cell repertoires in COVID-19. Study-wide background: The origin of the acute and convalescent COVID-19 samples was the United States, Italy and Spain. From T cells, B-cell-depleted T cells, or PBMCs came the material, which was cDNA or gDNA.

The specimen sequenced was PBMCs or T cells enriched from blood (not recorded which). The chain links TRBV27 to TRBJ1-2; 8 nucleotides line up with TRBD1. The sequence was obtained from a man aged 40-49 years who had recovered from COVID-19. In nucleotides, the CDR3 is TGTGCCAGCAGTTTAAGGGGACAGGTCTATGGCTACACCTTC. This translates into CASSLRGQVYGYTF.